This TCR beta chain appears in the sequencing data of a study of technical replicates of blood from a few donors. Clones were sequenced by immunoSEQ multiplex PCR, and TCRdb holds only the in-frame ones, with some missing. The table shows more than 80,000 clones, with 90% to 96% occurring only once. V was trimmed by 3 bases and J by 3 bases, leaving 18 bases between them. The CDR3 contains 16 residues. Germline-derived CDR1 and CDR2 are LNHNV and YYDKDF (reference sequence). This TCR came from a human donor in good health. J is TRBJ2-7 and V is TRBV15; maybe TRBD2 (5 bases). The specimen was T cells isolated from PBMCs. The CDR3 region is CATSSATGSLGYEQYF. Here the CDR3 DNA reads TGTGCCACCAGCAGTGCCACGGGGTCCCTAGGCTACGAGCAGTACTTC.